Presented here are 10 T cell receptor beta chains from one specimen sequenced in a study of identical twins. A single record per CDR3 protein comes from TCRdb applying MiXCR to the 5' RACE reads. The profile shows about 240,000 distinct CDR3 sequences, about 10% of them singletons. Sequences were obtained from memory T cells sorted from blood. All receptors come from a man between 45 and 60 years old in good health.

J is TRBJ1-1 and V is TRBV28; TRBD1 might be the D (6 bases). The CDR3 is 14 amino acids. From germline, CDR1 is MDHEN and CDR2 SYDVKM. V was cut by 7 bases and J by 4 bases, with 16 bases left in between. The CDR3 loop reads CASNFPQDSTEAFF. CDR3 nucleotide sequence: TGTGCCAGCAACTTCCCCCAGGACAGCACTGAAGCTTTCTTT.

The J gene is TRBJ2-1, the V gene TRBV24-1; D is undetermined. The CDR3 is 14 amino acids. Trimming stripped 5 bases from V and 9 bases from J, with 16 bases between. Germline V CDR1 and CDR2: KGHDR, SFDVKD. This CDR3 is CATSVSVLGGEQFF. The CDR3 nucleotides are TGTGCCACCAGTGTCTCGGTATTAGGCGGTGAGCAGTTCTTC.

This chain connects TRBV6-2 or TRBV6-3 to TRBJ1-5; D remains ambiguous. The length of the CDR3 is 18 residues. Trimming took off 0 bases at V and 0 bases at J, with 15 bases between the two ends. Germline CDR1 reads MNHEY; CDR2 reads SVGEGT. The CDR3 nucleotides read TGTGCCAGCAGTTACTCGACGCGGCTTTATTATAGCAATCAGCCCCAGCATTTT. It codes for CASSYSTRLYYSNQPQHF.

This chain links TRBV7-3 with TRBJ2-5; 9 bases are shared with TRBD1. From germline, CDR1 is SGHTA and CDR2 FQGTGA. V trimming: 0 bases; J trimming: 5 bases; junction bases outside the gene matches: 4. The CDR3 runs 15 residues. The CDR3: CASSLTQGAYETQYF. In DNA, the CDR3 is TGTGCCAGCAGCTTAACACAGGGGGCGTATGAGACCCAGTACTTC.

This clonotype was observed a few times. V and J are TRBV3-1 and TRBJ1-6; no firm D call. V lost 5 bases, J lost 8 bases, and 10 bases lay in between. Germline lookup yields CDR1 LGHDT and CDR2 YNNKEL (reference sequence). The CDR3 totals 13 residues. The CDR3 nucleotides read TGTGCCAGCAGCTCCACCTTTCATTCACCCCTCCACTTT. Translated, it gives CASSSTFHSPLHF.

This sequence joins TRBV27 and TRBJ1-2; 11 bases are a match to TRBD1. Germline V gene sequence: CDR1 MNHEY, CDR2 SMNVEV (reference sequence). The CDR3 contains 14 residues. The trim removed 3 bases at V and 6 bases at J, leaving 3 bases unmatched. CDR3 DNA sequence: TGTGCCAGCAGTTTTCGGACAGGGGGCGATGGCTACACCTTC. Its translation: CASSFRTGGDGYTF.

The rearrangement uses TRBV4-2 and TRBJ2-3; 9 positions match TRBD2. J gave up 1 base and V 0 bases, and 2 bases lay outside the gene matches. The V gene's germline CDR1 is LGHNA and CDR2 YNFKEQ. The CDR3 has 16 residues. CDR3 loop: CASSQDRTSGTDTQYF. The CDR3 bases are TGTGCCAGCAGCCAAGATAGGACTAGCGGCACAGATACGCAGTATTTT.

On this clonotype itself: This may be a read error, as it is one base from a much larger clone. The chain carries TRBV3-1 and TRBJ2-7; the match to TRBD1 covers 11 bases. Germline V gene data show CDR1 as LGHDT and CDR2 as YNNKEL (reference sequence). The CDR3 totals 18 residues. CDR3 sequence: CASIQDPTGTGGTYEQYF. The CDR3 nucleotides are TGTGCCAGCATCCAAGATCCCACCGGGACAGGGGGTACCTACGAGCAGTACTTC.

This clonotype was observed at least ten times. The chain combines TRBV5-5 with TRBJ2-5; 8 nucleotides align to TRBD2. CDR1 is SGHKS and CDR2 is YYEKEE in the germline V gene (reference sequence). CDR3 size: 14 residues. J was trimmed by 3 bases and V by 4 bases; bases with no gene match: 5. This CDR3 is CASSVAGSKETQYF. CDR3 bases: TGTGCCAGCAGCGTAGCGGGGTCAAAAGAGACCCAGTACTTC.

The chain recombines TRBV7-2 with TRBJ2-1, with 7 bases lining up with TRBD1. The V gene's germline CDR1 is SGHTA and CDR2 FQGNSA. The CDR3 has 13 residues. V shed 3 bases and J 9 bases; nucleotides not matched to a gene: 5. In DNA, the CDR3 is TGTGCCAGCAGCTTGACAGGGTCGGCTGAGCAGTTCTTC. This translates into CASSLTGSAEQFF.